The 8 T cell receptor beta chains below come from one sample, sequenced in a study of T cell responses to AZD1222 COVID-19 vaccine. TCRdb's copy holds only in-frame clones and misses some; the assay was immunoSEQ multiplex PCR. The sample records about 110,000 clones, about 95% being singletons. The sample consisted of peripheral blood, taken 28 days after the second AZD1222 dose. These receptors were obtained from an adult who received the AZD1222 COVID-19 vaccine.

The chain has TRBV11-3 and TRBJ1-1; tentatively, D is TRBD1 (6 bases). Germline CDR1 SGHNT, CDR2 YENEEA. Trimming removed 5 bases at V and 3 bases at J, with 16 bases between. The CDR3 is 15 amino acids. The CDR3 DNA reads TGTGCCAGCAGCCGTGGGGAGGGGGAGGACACTGAAGCTTTCTTT. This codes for CASSRGEGEDTEAFF.

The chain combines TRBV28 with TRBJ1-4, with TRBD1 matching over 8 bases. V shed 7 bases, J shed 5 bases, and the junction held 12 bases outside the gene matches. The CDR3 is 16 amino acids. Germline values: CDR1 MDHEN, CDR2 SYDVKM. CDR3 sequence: CASNPLGTGLNEKLFF. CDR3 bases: TGTGCCAGCAATCCTTTGGGGACAGGCTTAAATGAAAAACTGTTTTTT.

The CDR3, as DNA: TGTGCCAGCAGTGAGGAGGGGGCGACAGATACGCAGTATTTT. This gives the protein CASSEEGATDTQYF. The chain couples TRBV6-4 to TRBJ2-3, with D possibly being TRBD1 (7 bases). The CDR3 length is 14 residues. The germline gives CDR1 MRHNA, CDR2 SNTAGT. Trimming left V 3 bases short and J 3 bases short, with 10 bases between.

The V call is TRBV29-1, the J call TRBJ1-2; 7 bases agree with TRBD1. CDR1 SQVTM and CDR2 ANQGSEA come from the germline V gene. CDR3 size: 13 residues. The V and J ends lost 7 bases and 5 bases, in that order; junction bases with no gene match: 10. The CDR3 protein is CSALKGTDYGYTF. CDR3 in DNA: TGCAGCGCCTTGAAGGGGACAGATTATGGCTACACCTTC.

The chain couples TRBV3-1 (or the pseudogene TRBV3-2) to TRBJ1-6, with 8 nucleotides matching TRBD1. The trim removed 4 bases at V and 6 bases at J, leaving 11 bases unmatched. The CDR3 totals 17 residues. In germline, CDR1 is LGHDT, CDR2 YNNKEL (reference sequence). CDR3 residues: CASSPSQGALGNSPLHF. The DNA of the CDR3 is TGTGCCAGCAGCCCCTCCCAGGGGGCGTTGGGTAATTCACCCCTCCACTTT.

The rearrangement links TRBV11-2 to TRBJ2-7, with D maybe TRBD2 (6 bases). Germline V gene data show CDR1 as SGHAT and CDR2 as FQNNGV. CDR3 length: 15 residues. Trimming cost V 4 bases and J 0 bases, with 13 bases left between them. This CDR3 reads CASSSDRLVSYEQYF. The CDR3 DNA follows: TGTGCCAGCAGCTCCGATCGACTAGTCTCCTACGAGCAGTACTTC.

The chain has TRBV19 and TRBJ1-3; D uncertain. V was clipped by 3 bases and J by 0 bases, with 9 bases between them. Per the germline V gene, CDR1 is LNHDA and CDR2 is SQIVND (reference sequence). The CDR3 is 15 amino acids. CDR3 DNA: TGTGCCAGTAGTATGCTCTCCGACTCTGGAAACACCATATATTTT. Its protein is CASSMLSDSGNTIYF.

CDR3 amino acids: CASSFGLNEQFF. Written as DNA, the CDR3 is TGTGCCAGCAGTTTCGGCCTGAATGAGCAGTTCTTC. The chain employs TRBV28 and TRBJ2-1, with D unclear. The germline V gene encodes CDR1 MDHEN and CDR2 SYDVKM. Trimming took 3 bases from V and 7 from J, leaving 7 bases between them. The CDR3 loop spans 12 amino acids.